Listed below are T cell receptor beta chains from one sample, sequenced in a study of blood T cells in healthy people across ages. MiXCR, applied by TCRdb to the 5' RACE reads, yields one record per CDR3 protein. The repertoire consists of 1.5 million to 2 million distinct CDR3 sequences, with over 25% occurring once and the leading ten covering more than 6%. Sequencing was performed on blood. The source is a woman aged 25-40 years in good health. Both conserved end residues are part of each CDR3. The order of the fields is CDR3 DNA, CDR3 protein, clone size, V gene, J gene, D gene. D genes are given only for firm matches. Where a row states a size, it is once, few, many or the class of an expanded clone; other rows omit it.

CDR3 DNA: TGTGCCAGCAGTTTATCTCCACTAGCAAGCCCCGAGCAGTACTTC
CDR3 protein: CASSLSPLASPEQYF
clone size: NA
V gene: TRBV28
J gene: TRBJ2-7
D gene: NA

CDR3 DNA: TGTGCCAGCTCACCACCGGGACAGTCTAAAGAGACCCAGTACTTC
CDR3 protein: CASSPPGQSKETQYF
clone size: few
V gene: TRBV18
J gene: TRBJ2-5
D gene: TRBD1

CDR3 DNA: TGCGCCAGCAGCCCCCGGACTAGCGGGGGGTTTAGAATCAATGAGCAGTTCTTC
CDR3 protein: CASSPRTSGGFRINEQFF
clone size: NA
V gene: TRBV7-2
J gene: TRBJ2-1
D gene: TRBD2

CDR3 DNA: TGCAGTGCTAGAGCGGGGGCTGAGAAGACCTACGAGCAGTACTTC
CDR3 protein: CSARAGAEKTYEQYF
clone size: NA
V gene: TRBV20-1
J gene: TRBJ2-7
D gene: NA

CDR3 DNA: TGTGCCAGCAGCCAAGATAAGCGGGGGGCCCTACAAGAGACCCAGTACTTC
CDR3 protein: CASSQDKRGALQETQYF
clone size: once
V gene: TRBV3-1
J gene: TRBJ2-5
D gene: TRBD2

CDR3 DNA: TGTGCCAGCAGCGCTACCTCTAGCGGGAGGCACGAGCAGTACTTC
CDR3 protein: CASSATSSGRHEQYF
clone size: NA
V gene: TRBV7-9
J gene: TRBJ2-7
D gene: TRBD2

CDR3 DNA: TGTGCCACTACTAGCGGGAGTACAGATACGCAGTATTTT
CDR3 protein: CATTSGSTDTQYF
clone size: many
V gene: TRBV6-5
J gene: TRBJ2-3
D gene: TRBD2

CDR3 DNA: TGTGCCAGCACCAACCGGGGGCGGGAGCAAGAGACCCAGTACTTC
CDR3 protein: CASTNRGREQETQYF
clone size: NA
V gene: TRBV5-4
J gene: TRBJ2-5
D gene: NA

CDR3 DNA: TGTGCCAGCAGTACGAACCCGGGCAGGGGCTATGGCTACACCTTC
CDR3 protein: CASSTNPGRGYGYTF
clone size: NA
V gene: TRBV27
J gene: TRBJ1-2
D gene: NA

CDR3 DNA: TGTGCCAGCAGCTTGGTCGTAGCGGACCTTTACACTGAGCGGTTCTTC
CDR3 protein: CASSLVVADLYTERFF
clone size: NA
V gene: TRBV5-8
J gene: TRBJ2-1
D gene: NA

CDR3 DNA: TGCGCCAGCAGCGACTTTGTGAGCCGATCCTACGAGCAGTACTTC
CDR3 protein: CASSDFVSRSYEQYF
clone size: many
V gene: TRBV5-1
J gene: TRBJ2-7
D gene: NA

CDR3 DNA: TGCAGCGTTGAAGTCCAGACCAGAGGGACTGAAGCTTTCTTT
CDR3 protein: CSVEVQTRGTEAFF
clone size: once
V gene: TRBV29-1
J gene: TRBJ1-1
D gene: NA

CDR3 DNA: TGTGTCAGCAGTTTTTACAGCGGAGAGGCAGGGAATGAGCAGTTCTTC
CDR3 protein: CVSSFYSGEAGNEQFF
clone size: once
V gene: TRBV28
J gene: TRBJ2-1
D gene: NA

CDR3 DNA: TGTGCCAGCAGCCCCTCAGGGTATAGCAATCAGCCCCAGCATTTT
CDR3 protein: CASSPSGYSNQPQHF
clone size: few
V gene: TRBV7-2
J gene: TRBJ1-5
D gene: NA

CDR3 DNA: TGTGCCAGCGGTGCCCCGATTGGGACTGAGCTCCACTTT
CDR3 protein: CASGAPIGTELHF
clone size: NA
V gene: TRBV28
J gene: TRBJ1-6
D gene: NA

CDR3 DNA: TGTGCCAGCAGCTCAACTGGGGGGACCTACGAGCAGTACTTC
CDR3 protein: CASSSTGGTYEQYF
clone size: many
V gene: TRBV7-3
J gene: TRBJ2-7
D gene: NA

CDR3 DNA: TGCGCCAGCAGTGAGTCGTGGGGTGAAGGGAGTTATGGCTACACCTTC
CDR3 protein: CASSESWGEGSYGYTF
clone size: few
V gene: TRBV10-2
J gene: TRBJ1-2
D gene: NA